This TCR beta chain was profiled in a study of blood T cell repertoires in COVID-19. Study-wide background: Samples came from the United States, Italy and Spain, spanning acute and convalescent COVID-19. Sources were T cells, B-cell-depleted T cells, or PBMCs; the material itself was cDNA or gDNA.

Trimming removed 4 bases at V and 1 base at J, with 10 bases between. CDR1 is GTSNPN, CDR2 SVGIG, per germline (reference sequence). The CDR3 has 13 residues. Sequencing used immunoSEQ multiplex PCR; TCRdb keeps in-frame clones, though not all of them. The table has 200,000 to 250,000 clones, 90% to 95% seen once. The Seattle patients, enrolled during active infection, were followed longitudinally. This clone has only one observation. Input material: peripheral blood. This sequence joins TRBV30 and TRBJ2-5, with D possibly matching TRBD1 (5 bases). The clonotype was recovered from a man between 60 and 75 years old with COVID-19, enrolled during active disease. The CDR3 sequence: CAWTKTVQETQYF. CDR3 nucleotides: TGTGCCTGGACAAAGACAGTCCAAGAGACCCAGTACTTC.